These 29 T cell receptor beta chains came from one sample sequenced in a study of OX40 agonist ivuxolimab in advanced cancers. Profiled with immunoSEQ multiplex PCR; TCRdb holds only in-frame clones, not every one. The profile shows roughly 60,000 clones, around 85% of them singletons. The sequences come from CD4+ or CD8+ T cells sorted from blood, collected in a trial of the OX40 agonist ivuxolimab. These TCRs come from an adult with an advanced solid tumor such as melanoma, head and neck, liver or kidney cancer.

This chain links TRBV12-5 with TRBJ2-3; no definite D call. The germline CDR1 and CDR2 sequences are LGHNT and FRNRAP. The CDR3 runs to 13 residues. V was shortened by 1 base and J by 2 bases, with 4 bases between the two germline ends. The CDR3 bases are TGTGCTAGTGGTTTGGGCCTCACAGATACGCAGTATTTT. This sequence encodes CASGLGLTDTQYF.

V usage is TRBV7-2 and J usage is TRBJ1-5; TRBD1 agrees at 9 bases. Per the germline V gene, CDR1 is SGHTA and CDR2 is FQGNSA. The CDR3 sequence is 14 residues long. Losses at the gene ends were 3 bases for V and 5 bases for J; bases not matched to a gene: 2. The CDR3 sequence is CASSLTGGDQPQHF. CDR3 nucleotides: TGTGCCAGCAGCTTGACAGGGGGGGATCAGCCCCAGCATTTT. The full variable domain, with the rest looked up from reference TRBV7-2 and TRBJ1-5, is GAGVSQSPSNKVTEKGKDVELRCDPISGHTALYWYRQSLGQGLEFLIYFQGNSAPDKSGLPSDRFSAERTGGSVSTLTIQRTQQEDSAVYLCASSLTGGDQPQHFGDGTRLSIL.

This clone was seen only a few times. The chain recombines TRBV18 with TRBJ2-7; D may match TRBD1 or TRBD2 (5 bases each). Germline CDR1 and CDR2: KGHSH and LQKENI. The CDR3 runs 15 residues. The germline V and J ends were trimmed by 3 bases and 2 bases, with 14 bases remaining between them. CDR3 amino acids: CASSPAGTVAYEQYF. CDR3 in DNA: TGTGCCAGCTCACCCGCCGGGACGGTCGCCTACGAGCAGTACTTC.

The V and J genes are TRBV7-2 and TRBJ1-4; D gene ambiguous. The germline V and J ends were trimmed by 5 bases and 5 bases, with 15 bases remaining between them. The CDR3 consists of 15 residues. Germline V gives CDR1 SGHTA, CDR2 FQGNSA. This CDR3 reads CASSRSWAKNEKLFF. In nucleotides, the CDR3 is TGTGCCAGCAGCCGATCATGGGCGAAGAATGAAAAACTGTTTTTT. Variable domain in full (rest from reference TRBV7-2 and TRBJ1-4): GAGVSQSPSNKVTEKGKDVELRCDPISGHTALYWYRQSLGQGLEFLIYFQGNSAPDKSGLPSDRFSAERTGGSVSTLTIQRTQQEDSAVYLCASSRSWAKNEKLFFGSGTQLSVL.

The chain links TRBV6-1 to TRBJ2-7, with 9 bases that match TRBD2. Unmatched junction bases numbered 5, after V lost 7 bases and J lost 1 base. The CDR3 length is 14 residues. Looked up from germline, CDR1 is MNHNS and CDR2 is SASEGT. The DNA of the CDR3 is TGTGCCAGCACCCCCCTAGCGGGGTCCTACGAGCAGTACTTC. The encoded protein is CASTPLAGSYEQYF.

The V gene is TRBV6-1, the J gene TRBJ2-7, with a possible D match to TRBD2 (5 bases). Per the germline V gene, CDR1 is MNHNS and CDR2 is SASEGT. This CDR3 comprises 14 residues. Between the trimmed V and J ends, which lost 1 base and 7 bases, there was a span of 14 bases. As DNA, the CDR3 is TGTGCCAGCAGTGAAGATGGGTTAGCGAGGGAGCAGTACTTC. This sequence encodes CASSEDGLAREQYF.

The chain recombines TRBV30 with TRBJ1-4; TRBD1 matches at 7 bases. This CDR3 is built from 13 residues. Germline V CDR1 and CDR2: GTSNPN, SVGIG (reference sequence). The junction had 5 bases not matched to a gene; V was cut back by 5 bases and J by 5 bases. In DNA form, the CDR3 reads TGTGCCTGGGGGGCAGGGGGGAATGAAAAACTGTTTTTT. Translating it yields CAWGAGGNEKLFF.

V gene TRBV9 combines with J gene TRBJ2-5; TRBD2 is a possible D gene (5 bases). The better agreement between TRBJ2-7 and the DNA end casts doubt on the J call. Per germline, CDR1 SGDLS and CDR2 YYNGEE. CDR3 length equals 14 residues. The CDR3 coding sequence is TGTGCCAGCAGCGTCGAGCGGAGCTCCTACGAGCAGTACTTC. The encoded protein is CASSVERSSYEQYF.

This rearrangement joins TRBV10-1 to TRBJ2-5, with TRBD1 as a possible D gene (5 bases). CDR3 length: 12 residues. The V end was cut by 6 bases, the J end by 5 bases, with 10 bases between. CDR1 and CDR2 (germline): WNHNN, SYGVQD (reference sequence). The CDR3 region is CASSAGQETQYF. CDR3 coding DNA: TGCGCCAGCAGCGCAGGGCAGGAGACCCAGTACTTC.

J is TRBJ2-1 and V is TRBV6-1, with D possibly being TRBD2 (5 bases). V shed 10 bases and J shed 1 base, with 14 bases lying between them. The CDR3 covers 14 residues. Per germline, CDR1 MNHNS and CDR2 SASEGT. The CDR3 coding sequence is TGTGCCACCCGACCCCGGGATTCCTACAATGAGCAGTTCTTC. Its translation is CATRPRDSYNEQFF.

This clone was recorded a few times. This chain connects TRBV6-5 to TRBJ2-2; possible D gene TRBD1, 5 bases. CDR1 is MNHEY, CDR2 SVGAGI, per germline. V lost 6 bases and J lost 1, with 9 bases in between. This CDR3 spans 14 amino acids. In DNA, the CDR3 is TGTGCCAGCAGAAGACAGATGAACACCGGGGAGCTGTTTTTT. Translating gives CASRRQMNTGELFF.

V and J are TRBV12-2 and TRBJ2-7; the table assigns TRBD2, which was not confirmed against the DNA. TRBV12-2 is listed as a pseudogene. There are 14 residues in the CDR3. The CDR3 DNA reads as TGTGCAAGTCGCCCAACCGAGGTCGGGTACGAGCAGTACTTC. It specifies CASRPTEVGYEQYF.

V is TRBV2 and J is TRBJ1-4; 9 nucleotides match TRBD1. The CDR3 runs to 14 residues. In germline, CDR1 is SNHLY, CDR2 FYNNEI. Trimming at V came to 5 bases and at J to 6 bases, leaving 4 bases not matched to a gene. The CDR3 nucleotides read TGTGCCAGCAGTTTACAGGGGGCGGATGAAAAACTGTTTTTT. Protein product: CASSLQGADEKLFF. The whole variable domain, remainder taken from reference TRBV2 and TRBJ1-4, is EPEVTQTPSHQVTQMGQEVILRCVPISNHLYFYWYRQILGQKVEFLVSFYNNEISEKSEIFDDQFSVERPDGSNFTLKIRSTKLEDSAMYFCASSLQGADEKLFFGSGTQLSVL.

The chain links TRBV6-1 to TRBJ1-5; 10 bases fit TRBD1. Germline assignment: CDR1 MNHNS and CDR2 SASEGT. This CDR3 is built from 15 residues. V lost 8 bases and J lost 3; bases outside the gene matches: 7. The CDR3 here is CASHSGTGDNQPQHF. CDR3 coding DNA: TGTGCCAGCCACTCCGGGACAGGGGACAATCAGCCCCAGCATTTT.

The chain employs TRBV6-6 and TRBJ1-1, with no clear D. V lost 7 bases and J 0 bases, leaving 12 bases between the germline ends. CDR1 is MNHNY and CDR2 is SVGAGI in the germline V gene (reference sequence). This CDR3 contains 14 residues. The CDR3 DNA is TGTGCCAGCACCCCAGACGGGTTGAACACTGAAGCTTTCTTT. Protein sequence: CASTPDGLNTEAFF.

The chain carries TRBV7-9 and TRBJ2-5, with 8 bases that match TRBD1. Germline V gene data show CDR1 as SEHNR and CDR2 as FQNEAQ (reference sequence). The CDR3 is 14 residues long. Trimming at V came to 6 bases and at J to 4 bases, leaving 7 bases not matched to a gene. The CDR3 protein is CASRYDTGGETQYF. DNA of the CDR3: TGTGCCAGCAGATATGACACAGGGGGAGAGACCCAGTACTTC.

The CDR3: CASSLTVRDQPQHF. CDR3 sequence (DNA): TGTGCCAGCAGCTTAACTGTCCGGGATCAGCCCCAGCATTTT. The V and J genes are TRBV7-2 and TRBJ1-5; unclear D gene. Germline CDR1 reads SGHTA; CDR2 reads FQGNSA. The CDR3 runs to 14 residues. Deletions cut 2 bases from V and 5 bases from J, with 10 bases between.

This chain links TRBV2 with TRBJ2-5, with 13 bases lining up with TRBD2. This CDR3 region has 17 residues. The V and J ends lost 5 bases and 2 bases, in that order; junction bases with no gene match: 8. The V gene's germline CDR1 is SNHLY and CDR2 FYNNEI. This CDR3 is CASSPRTSGSRQETQYF. CDR3 nucleotides: TGTGCCAGCAGTCCTCGGACTAGCGGGAGCCGTCAAGAGACCCAGTACTTC.

In its sample, this clone was seen once. The rearrangement links TRBV5-4 to TRBJ1-2; D possibly corresponds to TRBD1 (6 bases). Trimming pared 2 bases from V and 3 bases from J, leaving 14 bases between. CDR1 is SGHNT and CDR2 is YYREEE in the germline V gene (reference sequence). This CDR3 spans 15 amino acids. The CDR3 bases are TGTGCCAGCAGCTTCCCACAGGGTTTGGACTATGGCTACACCTTC. It yields the protein CASSFPQGLDYGYTF.

The chain joins TRBV9 to TRBJ2-2, with 7 nucleotides matching TRBD1. Germline assignment: CDR1 SGDLS and CDR2 YYNGEE. The CDR3 consists of 15 residues. V dropped 2 bases and J dropped 0; count of bases not matched to a gene: 1. Here the CDR3 DNA reads TGTGCCAGCAGCGTCGGGACAGCGAACACCGGGGAGCTGTTTTTT. It specifies CASSVGTANTGELFF.

This chain uses TRBV7-3 with TRBJ2-1; TRBD2 matches 10 bases. CDR1 is SGHTA and CDR2 is FQGTGA in the germline V gene. V dropped 1 base and J dropped 4; count of bases not matched to a gene: 1. The CDR3 is 15 residues long. The CDR3 region is CASSLIAGGYNEQFF. CDR3 nucleotides: TGTGCCAGCAGCTTAATAGCGGGGGGTTACAATGAGCAGTTCTTC.

The gene calls are TRBV15 and TRBJ1-1, with D unresolved. Per the germline V gene, CDR1 is LNHNV and CDR2 is YYDKDF (reference sequence). V shed 4 bases and J shed 3 bases, with 15 bases lying between them. The CDR3 has 15 residues. CDR3 amino acids: CATSISTGRDTEAFF. In DNA form, the CDR3 reads TGTGCCACCAGCATTTCAACGGGCCGGGACACTGAAGCTTTCTTT.

The CDR3 region is CASSLPETDGTEAFF. The CDR3, as DNA: TGTGCCAGCAGCCTCCCCGAGACAGATGGCACTGAAGCTTTCTTT. V gene TRBV28 combines with J gene TRBJ1-1; tentative D call: TRBD1 (5 bases). Germline CDR1 reads MDHEN; CDR2 reads SYDVKM. V lost 6 bases and J lost 4, with 18 bases in between. The CDR3 spans 15 residues.

The chain couples TRBV7-2 to TRBJ1-3, with a weak D call TRBD1 (6 bases). In germline, CDR1 is SGHTA, CDR2 FQGNSA. The CDR3 totals 15 residues. Deletions cut 4 bases from V and 1 base from J, with 11 bases between. CDR3 protein: CASSSYRASGNTIYF. The CDR3 DNA is TGTGCCAGCAGCTCCTACAGGGCTTCTGGAAACACCATATATTTT.

The chain links TRBV10-2 to TRBJ2-5, with a tentative D call TRBD2 (6 bases). Trimming removed 3 bases at V and 5 bases at J, with 10 bases between. The CDR3 runs 13 residues. CDR1 is WSHSY, CDR2 SAAADI, per germline. For the CDR3, the DNA is TGCGCCAGCAGTGATCCGCGGGGCGAGACCCAGTACTTC. This encodes CASSDPRGETQYF.

V is TRBV6-6 and J is TRBJ2-7; 10 bases match TRBD1. Losses at the gene ends were 6 bases for V and 1 base for J; bases not matched to a gene: 3. This CDR3 region has 14 residues. Germline V gene lookup returns CDR1 MNHNY and CDR2 SVGAGI (reference sequence). This CDR3 is CASSPGQGSYEQYF. CDR3 DNA: TGTGCCAGCAGCCCGGGACAGGGGTCCTACGAGCAGTACTTC.

The chain employs TRBV19 and TRBJ2-6; 13 bases line up with TRBD2. Trimming removed 7 bases from V and 2 bases from J; junction bases left unmatched: 5. Per the germline V gene, CDR1 is LNHDA and CDR2 is SQIVND (reference sequence). The CDR3 consists of 17 residues. CDR3 DNA sequence: TGTGCCAGTAAAAAACTAGCGGGAGGGCCTGGGGCCAACGTCCTGACTTTC. Protein: CASKKLAGGPGANVLTF. Together with reference TRBV19 and TRBJ2-6, the CDR3 gives the full variable domain: DGGITQSPKYLFRKEGQNVTLSCEQNLNHDAMYWYRQDPGQGLRLIYYSQIVNDFQKGDIAEGYSVSREKKESFPLTVTSAQKNPTAFYLCASKKLAGGPGANVLTFGAGSRLTVL.

This clone came up once. The genes are TRBV2 and TRBJ2-1; no clear D. Germline lookup yields CDR1 SNHLY and CDR2 FYNNEI. Trimming stripped 4 bases from V and 2 bases from J, with 9 bases between. The CDR3 has 14 amino acids. In nucleotides, the CDR3 is TGTGCCAGCAGTGGGGGAAAAACCTACAATGAGCAGTTCTTC. This gives the protein CASSGGKTYNEQFF.

This chain joins TRBV9 and TRBJ2-1, with D perhaps matching TRBD2 (7 bases). Trimming took 2 bases from V and 1 from J, leaving 13 bases between them. Per the germline V gene, CDR1 is SGDLS and CDR2 is YYNGEE. This CDR3 contains 16 residues. CDR3 coding DNA: TGTGCCAGCAGCGTCGGAGGGGGGGGTTCCTACAATGAGCAGTTCTTC. This encodes CASSVGGGGSYNEQFF.